This TCR beta chain was obtained from a study of CD8+ T cells in alopecia areata. Specified treatment: oral pan-JAK inhibitor, 5-10 mg twice daily. Alopecia areata patients had lesional scalp punch biopsies and peripheral blood taken from them. Reverse transcription of extracted RNA yielded cDNA, which provided the sequencing template. Sequenced by immunoSEQ multiplex PCR; TCRdb stores in-frame clones only, minus some. The sample has 250,000 to 300,000 clones, nearly 60% seen once; the top ten hold approximately 2%. This clone was recorded a few times. Sequences were derived from CD4+ T cells sorted from blood, sampled at week 24, from a patient treated with tofacitinib. The origin of this receptor is a human donor with alopecia areata.

DNA of the CDR3: TGTGCCAGCAGCTTGCCCGGGGTTAAGGGAGCTTTCTTT. This encodes CASSLPGVKGAFF. This chain links TRBV5-4 with TRBJ1-1; D unclear. CDR3 size: 13 residues. Germline V CDR1 and CDR2: SGHNT, YYREEE (reference sequence). V was trimmed by 1 base and J by 10 bases, leaving 14 bases between them.